One sample yielded the 14 T cell receptor beta chains listed below, sequenced in a study of cytomegalovirus exposure and HLA in healthy donors. With 60 Vbeta and 13 Jbeta primers, the PCR was carried out. Some clones are missing from TCRdb's copy, which holds only in-frame ones; the method was immunoSEQ multiplex PCR. Among 150,000 to 200,000 clones listed, 70% to 80% were seen once. Sample: PBMCs. The receptors were sampled from a woman aged 45-65 years in good health and CMV-seronegative.

The table lists this clone with a count of one. The V and J genes are TRBV9 and TRBJ1-3; no clear D gene. V was pared by 0 bases and J by 0 bases, with 13 bases between. The CDR3 runs 17 residues. Per the germline V gene, CDR1 is SGDLS and CDR2 is YYNGEE. Here the CDR3 reads CASSVGLVQRSGNTIYF. DNA for the CDR3: TGTGCCAGCAGCGTAGGCCTCGTTCAGCGCTCTGGAAACACCATATATTTT.

The chain is built from TRBV7-9 and TRBJ2-2; 11 bases match TRBD2. CDR3 length: 16 amino acids. Trimming cost V 4 bases and J 1 base; bases outside gene matches: 2. Germline lookup yields CDR1 SEHNR and CDR2 FQNEAQ (reference sequence). The CDR3 DNA reads as TGTGCCAGCAGCTCAGGGACTAGCGGGAACACCGGGGAGCTGTTTTTT. This encodes CASSSGTSGNTGELFF.

This clone was recorded once. V usage is TRBV1 and J usage is TRBJ1-2; the table's TRBD1 call for D was not verified on the DNA. TRBV1 is deemed a pseudogene. The CDR3 has 16 amino acids. For the CDR3, the DNA is TGCACCAGCAGCCAAGGCGAGAGGGGGCCCCTAGGAGGCTACACCTTC. Protein: CTSSQGERGPLGGYTF.

The chain carries TRBV30 and TRBJ2-1; 13 bases line up with TRBD2. CDR3 length: 15 residues. V lost 5 bases to trimming and J lost 3 bases; unmatched junction nucleotides: 4. CDR1 is GTSNPN and CDR2 is SVGIG in the germline V gene (reference sequence). CDR3 region: CAWQGTSGIYNEQFF. CDR3 coding DNA: TGTGCCTGGCAAGGGACTAGCGGGATCTACAATGAGCAGTTCTTC.

This rearrangement joins TRBV14 to TRBJ1-4; 9 bases are shared with TRBD1. CDR1 is SGHDN and CDR2 is FVKESK in the germline V gene. V lost 1 base to trimming and J lost 3 bases; unmatched junction nucleotides: 3. The CDR3 runs 16 residues. CDR3 nucleotide sequence: TGTGCCAGCAGCCAAGGACAGGGGGTACCTAATGAAAAACTGTTTTTT. It codes for CASSQGQGVPNEKLFF.

V is TRBV5-6 and J is TRBJ2-7; D is perhaps TRBD1 (6 bases). Germline V gives CDR1 SGHDT, CDR2 YYEEEE. V was cut by 0 bases and J by 5 bases, with 12 bases left in between. CDR3 length: 14 amino acids. In nucleotides, the CDR3 is TGTGCCAGCAGCTTGGGCAGGGGACGGGACGAGCAGTACTTC. The encoded protein is CASSLGRGRDEQYF.

The chain combines TRBV11-1 with TRBJ2-5; 10 positions match TRBD2. After removal of 3 bases from V and 4 bases from J, the junction contained 8 bases not matched to a gene. The V gene's germline CDR1 is SGHAT and CDR2 FQDESV (reference sequence). The CDR3 consists of 16 residues. CDR3 DNA: TGTGCCAGCAGCTTTAAGCGGGGGGGTTTGGGAGAGACCCAGTACTTC. It translates to CASSFKRGGLGETQYF.

The chain links TRBV5-4 to TRBJ1-2, with 8 bases fitting TRBD1. The germline CDR1 and CDR2 sequences are SGHNT and YYREEE (reference sequence). This CDR3 comprises 14 residues. Trimming removed 3 bases from V and 7 bases from J; junction bases left unmatched: 8. This CDR3 reads CASSSYQGARGYTF. The CDR3 DNA is TGTGCCAGCAGCTCCTACCAGGGGGCGCGTGGCTACACCTTC.

For this clone: One end of the junction is discordant with germline, which a read error may explain. This chain links TRBV19 with TRBJ2-4; TRBD2 aligns across 13 bases. The CDR3 sequence is 13 residues long. Germline values: CDR1 LNHDA, CDR2 SQIVND (reference sequence). The chain's CDR3 is CASRPGLAGIPSF. CDR3 bases: TGTGCCAGTAGGCCGGGACTAGCGGGAATCCCTTCATTC.

The chain links TRBV4-2 to TRBJ2-7, with TRBD2 identical over 10 bases. V shed 4 bases, J shed 5 bases, and the junction held 8 bases outside the gene matches. CDR3 length equals 15 residues. The germline V gene has CDR1 LGHNA and CDR2 YNFKEQ. The CDR3 loop is CASSPAGGPDHEQYF. Here the CDR3 DNA reads TGTGCCAGCAGCCCAGCGGGAGGGCCGGATCACGAGCAGTACTTC.

This clone occurred once. DNA of the CDR3: TGTGCCAGCTCACCAACGCGAGGTAACACCGGGGAGCTGTTTTTT. Its protein product is CASSPTRGNTGELFF. V gene TRBV18 combines with J gene TRBJ2-2; D unresolved. This CDR3 contains 15 residues. The germline V gene encodes CDR1 KGHSH and CDR2 LQKENI. Trimming cost V 2 bases and J 2 bases, with 9 bases left between them.

V gene TRBV28 combines with J gene TRBJ2-5; D is perhaps TRBD1 (5 bases). The CDR3 is 17 residues long. V gave up 0 bases and J gave up 0 bases, with 14 bases separating them. CDR1 is MDHEN, CDR2 SYDVKM, per germline. Here the CDR3 DNA reads TGTGCCAGCAGTTTATGGAGGCCAGGGCCATACCAAGAGACCCAGTACTTC. Translation gives CASSLWRPGPYQETQYF.

CDR3 DNA sequence: TGTGCCAGCAGCCCGGGGGTACTGAACACCGGGGAGCTGTTTTTT. The encoded protein is CASSPGVLNTGELFF. The chain has TRBV5-5 and TRBJ2-2; perhaps TRBD2 as D (6 bases). The CDR3 consists of 15 residues. Germline CDR1 SGHKS, CDR2 YYEKEE (reference sequence). V was shortened by 4 bases and J by 1 base, with 11 bases between the two germline ends.

In its sample, this clone was seen once. The chain links TRBV29-1 to TRBJ2-3, with unresolved D. The CDR3 contains 14 residues. The germline V gene encodes CDR1 SQVTM and CDR2 ANQGSEA. V was trimmed by 4 bases and J by 1 base, leaving 12 bases between them. This CDR3 is CSVGYRVGTDTQYF. The CDR3 DNA reads TGCAGCGTTGGGTATAGAGTGGGCACAGATACGCAGTATTTT.